Detailed here is one T cell receptor beta chain. It lacks a known antigen. Base qualities are not provided; no much larger clone lies one nucleotide away. The data belong to a study of blood T cell repertoires in COVID-19 (dated by TCRdb to between 2020 and 2021). Regarding the complete study: The collaborator samples originated in the United States, Italy and Spain and spanned the acute and convalescent phases of COVID-19. The prospective study material was composed of cDNA or gDNA derived from T cells, B-cell-depleted T cells, or PBMCs. Subjects who had been exposed to COVID-19, were actively infected with it, or had recovered from it provided the deeply sampled blood TCRbeta repertoires that made up the dataset. The repertoires were released in a freely available public database meant as a resource for research on the immune response to SARS-CoV-2. Samples were obtained from the ongoing ImmuneRACE study (first 160 participants) and from over 1,000 subjects provided by 6 global collaborators. A de-identified subject ID, COVID-19 status, age in years and sex were almost always included in the sample metadata. Where available, HLA class I and class II types were taken from metadata supplied by the sample provider and were not determined by assay-based typing. Study-wide findings and limitations: The amount of clinical and demographic metadata varied by source and participant and was provided uncurated.

TCRbeta CDR3 regions were amplified from genomic DNA using the immunoSEQ Assay, a bias-controlled multiplex PCR. Under the source paper's analysis protocol: The number of nucleated cells in each sample was estimated by amplification of reference gene primers within the assay. To quantify the absolute abundance of each unique TCRbeta CDR3 rearrangement, sequence reads were collapsed and filtered. For each sample, productive Simpson clonality was calculated as the square root of Simpson's diversity index across productive rearrangements. TCRdb provides this immuneACCESS table in a form limited to in-frame rearrangements. Some clones are lacking; in checked studies, under half of them reflect an unresolved V gene, and why the rest are absent is not known. For V, J and clone size, that table is used; D and trimming come from the DNA. This sample is represented by some 110,000 clones; around 85% of them were singletons. The top ten clonotypes cover roughly 8% of the sample.

Another Seattle source contributed samples from volunteer blood donors who had recovered from COVID-19. Whole blood was collected in K2EDTA tubes by collaborating institutions according to the institutions' own protocols. For TCRbeta analysis, collaborators shipped samples in one of three forms: frozen whole blood, isolated PBMCs, or DNA extracted from either of those sample types. The origin of this receptor is a man in his 70s who had recovered from COVID-19. The material sequenced was peripheral blood.

CDR3 sequence: CAISSGGRDTQYF. The DNA sequence is given as TGTGCCATCAGTAGTGGGGGGAGAGATACGCAGTATTTT. The V gene is TRBV10-3 and the J gene is TRBJ2-3; the D gene is perhaps TRBD2, from 6 matching bases. The cysteine opens and the phenylalanine closes a CDR3 of 13 amino acids. Left in the record is the CDR3 DNA by itself, 39 bases read in frame from the first base. Cut back by 5 bases and 5 bases, the V and J ends lie 11 bases apart. As encoded in the germline V gene, CDR1 is ENHRY while CDR2 is SYGVKD.